Below are 3 T cell receptor beta chains sequenced from a single sample in a study of CD8 T cells in ankylosing spondylitis. TCRdb redid the calling of the 5' RACE reads with MiXCR, one entry per CDR3 protein. The table records about 110,000 distinct CDR3 sequences, around 24% of them present only once. The specimen sequenced was synovial fluid, either unsorted or a sorted T cell fraction (not recorded which). Receptors originate from a male donor with ankylosing spondylitis.

This clonotype came up a few times. The chain recombines TRBV12-3 or TRBV12-4 with TRBJ2-1; a weak D match, TRBD1 (6 bases). The CDR3 consists of 15 residues. V was trimmed by 8 bases and J by 0 bases, leaving 14 bases between them. CDR3 region: CASVPTGFSYNEQFF. The CDR3 region has the DNA TGTGCCAGCGTCCCCACAGGGTTCTCCTACAATGAGCAGTTCTTC.

The chain joins TRBV19 to TRBJ1-1; D gene unclear. The germline V and J ends were trimmed by 2 bases and 5 bases, with 6 bases remaining between them. The V gene's germline CDR1 is LNHDA and CDR2 SQIVND (reference sequence). This CDR3 spans 12 amino acids. CDR3 residues: CASSIRKTEAFF. The CDR3 region has the DNA TGTGCCAGTAGTATAAGGAAGACTGAAGCTTTCTTT.

This clonotype came up a few times. The chain uses TRBV7-8 and TRBJ2-5; no clear D gene. CDR1 is SGHVS and CDR2 is FQNEAQ in the germline V gene. The V end lost 5 bases, the J end lost 1 base, and 11 bases lay between the germline ends. The CDR3 totals 14 residues. CDR3 loop: CASSLDEIQETQYF. The DNA for the CDR3 is TGTGCCAGCAGCCTAGACGAGATCCAAGAGACCCAGTACTTC.